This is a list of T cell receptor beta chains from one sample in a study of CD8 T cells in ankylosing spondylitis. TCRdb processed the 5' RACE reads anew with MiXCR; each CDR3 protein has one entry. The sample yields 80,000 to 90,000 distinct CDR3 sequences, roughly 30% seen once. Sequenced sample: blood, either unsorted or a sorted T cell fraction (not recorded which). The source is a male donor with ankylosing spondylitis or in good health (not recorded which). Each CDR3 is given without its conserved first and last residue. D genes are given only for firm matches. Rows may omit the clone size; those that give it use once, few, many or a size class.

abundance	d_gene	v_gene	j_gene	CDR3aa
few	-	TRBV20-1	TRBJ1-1	SARDRSRSMNTEAF
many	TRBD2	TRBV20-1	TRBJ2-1	SALLRGRVNNEQF
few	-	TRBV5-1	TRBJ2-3	ASSLASSTDTQY
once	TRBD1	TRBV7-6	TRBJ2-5	ASSLAGQFLETQY
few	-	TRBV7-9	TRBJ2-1	ASSLVGGHNEQF
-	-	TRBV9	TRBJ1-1	ASSVSRGSEAF
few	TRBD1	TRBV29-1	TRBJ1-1	SADRAQNTEAF
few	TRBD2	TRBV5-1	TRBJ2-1	ASSLAAGGQNEQF
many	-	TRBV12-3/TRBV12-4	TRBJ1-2	ASRGAYGYT
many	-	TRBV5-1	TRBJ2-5	ASSLGYRAYEETQY
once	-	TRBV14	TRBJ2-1	ASSEAVEQF
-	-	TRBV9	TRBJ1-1	ASSETGQDTEAF
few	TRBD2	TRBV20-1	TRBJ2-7	SARDLVRGGPYEQY
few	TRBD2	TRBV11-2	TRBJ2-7	ASSLTGGESYEQY
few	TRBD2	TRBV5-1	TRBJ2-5	ASSLEPSGRKTQY
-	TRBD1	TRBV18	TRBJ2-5	ASSPIQGVESAETQY